These T cell receptor beta chains were read from a single sample in a study of OX40 agonist ivuxolimab in advanced cancers. TCRdb keeps only in-frame clones here, not all; method: immunoSEQ multiplex PCR. The table includes 20,000 to 25,000 clones, approximately 81% detected once. The sequencing here drew on CD4+ or CD8+ T cells sorted from blood, taken in a trial of the OX40 agonist ivuxolimab. The receptors originated from an adult with an advanced solid tumor such as melanoma, head and neck, liver or kidney cancer. Both conserved end residues are part of each CDR3. D genes are given only for firm matches. Clone size, where shown, is once, few, many, or a class for clones that have expanded.

>NA|TRBD1|TRBJ1-2|TRBV6-4
CASSDSRQGANYGYTF
TGTGCCAGCAGTGACTCGAGGCAGGGGGCAAACTATGGCTACACCTTC
>NA|TRBD1|TRBJ2-7|TRBV10-1
CASRAGQGYEQYF
TGCGCCAGCAGGGCGGGACAGGGGTACGAGCAGTACTTC
>NA|NA|TRBJ2-1|TRBV7-9
CASSSLASSYNEQFF
TGTGCCAGCAGCTCCCTAGCTAGCTCCTACAATGAGCAGTTCTTC
>NA|TRBD2|TRBJ2-1|TRBV7-9
CASSLAAGTSGGANEQFF
TGTGCCAGCAGCTTAGCCGCCGGGACTAGCGGGGGGGCAAATGAGCAGTTCTTC
>NA|NA|TRBJ1-2|TRBV2
CASSESIGTTNYGYTF
TGTGCCAGCAGTGAATCAATAGGGACAACTAACTATGGCTACACCTTC
>NA|NA|TRBJ1-5|TRBV27
CASSADRSNQPQHF
TGTGCCAGCAGTGCCGACAGGAGCAATCAGCCCCAGCATTTT
>NA|NA|TRBJ2-1|TRBV6-5
CASSTGTQSYNEQFF
TGTGCCAGCAGTACCGGGACTCAGTCCTACAATGAGCAGTTCTTC
>once|NA|TRBJ1-2|TRBV13
CASSSGRGANYGYTF
TGTGCCAGCAGCTCCGGCAGGGGCGCTAACTATGGCTACACCTTC
>NA|NA|TRBJ2-1|TRBV7-2
CASSLRSGPVYNEQFF
TGTGCCAGCAGCTTACGTTCGGGACCTGTATACAATGAGCAGTTCTTC
>NA|NA|TRBJ1-3|TRBV7-9
CASSPTTNTIYF
TGTGCCAGCAGCCCAACAACGAACACCATATATTTT
>NA|NA|TRBJ1-5|TRBV6-1
CASKRLLQPQHF
TGTGCCAGCAAGAGACTCCTGCAGCCCCAGCATTTT
>once|NA|TRBJ1-2|TRBV27
CASSDGGVDYGYTF
TGTGCCAGCAGTGATGGGGGGGTGGACTATGGCTACACCTTC
>NA|NA|TRBJ2-6|TRBV7-8
CASSLVSGANVLTF
TGTGCCAGCAGCTTAGTTTCTGGGGCCAACGTCCTGACTTTC
>NA|NA|TRBJ1-5|TRBV11-2
CASSLAFNQPQHF
TGTGCCAGCAGCTTGGCATTCAATCAGCCCCAGCATTTT
>NA|NA|TRBJ2-7|TRBV4-1
CASSPMAANSYEQYF
TGCGCCAGCAGCCCTATGGCCGCAAACTCCTACGAGCAGTACTTC
>NA|NA|TRBJ2-7|TRBV27
CASSLNPGMAYEQYF
TGTGCCAGCAGTTTAAATCCCGGAATGGCCTACGAGCAGTACTTC
>NA|NA|TRBJ1-1|TRBV6-5
CASSYRRGIDTEAFF
TGTGCCAGCAGTTACCGAAGGGGAATCGACACTGAAGCTTTCTTT
>NA|NA|TRBJ2-7|TRBV28
CASNTPGRGYEQYF
TGTGCCAGCAATACGCCGGGACGGGGCTACGAGCAGTACTTC
>NA|TRBD1|TRBJ2-3|TRBV30
CACPERDRGGTDTQYF
TGTGCCTGCCCCGAGAGGGACAGGGGAGGCACAGATACGCAGTATTTT
>NA|NA|TRBJ2-7|TRBV7-7
CASSLVGALDEQYF
TGTGCCAGCAGCTTAGTGGGGGCCCTCGACGAGCAGTACTTC
>NA|NA|TRBJ1-6|TRBV15
CATSPGVGSYNSPLHF
TGTGCCACCAGTCCCGGGGTGGGCTCCTATAATTCACCCCTCCACTTT
>NA|TRBD1|TRBJ1-1|TRBV18
CASSPRTGGMNTEAFF
TGTGCCAGCTCACCAAGGACAGGGGGGATGAACACTGAAGCTTTCTTT
>NA|TRBD1|TRBJ2-7|TRBV9
CASSVSGQGYEQYF
TGTGCCAGCAGCGTTAGTGGACAGGGCTACGAGCAGTACTTC
>NA|TRBD2|TRBJ2-1|TRBV4-2
CASSHLLAGYSYNEQFF
TGTGCCAGCAGCCACCTCCTAGCGGGTTACTCCTACAATGAGCAGTTCTTC
>once|NA|TRBJ2-1|TRBV11-2
CASSLLGGPGDEQFF
TGTGCCAGCAGCTTACTCGGAGGGCCTGGGGATGAGCAGTTCTTC
>NA|NA|TRBJ1-4|TRBV27
CASSPLDRRPLKKLFF
TGTGCCAGCAGTCCCTTAGACCGTCGACCCTTGAAAAAACTGTTTTTT
>NA|NA|TRBJ2-7|TRBV6-5
CASSNTNGEIYEQYF
TGTGCCAGCAGTAATACTAATGGAGAGATCTACGAGCAGTACTTC
>NA|NA|TRBJ1-5|TRBV6-1
CASSEGIGSVDQPQHF
TGTGCCAGCAGTGAAGGTATAGGGTCTGTTGATCAGCCCCAGCATTTT
>few|NA|TRBJ1-1|TRBV6-5
CASGDNPKAFF
TGTGCCAGCGGAGACAATCCTAAAGCTTTCTTT
>once|NA|TRBJ1-2|TRBV4-1
CASSQDLANYGYTF
TGCGCCAGCAGCCAAGATCTAGCTAACTATGGCTACACCTTC
>NA|NA|TRBJ1-5|TRBV19
CASSIGPFNQPQHF
TGTGCCAGTAGTATAGGGCCCTTCAATCAGCCCCAGCATTTT
>NA|NA|TRBJ2-1|TRBV5-6
CASSWKEGEQFF
TGTGCCAGCAGCTGGAAGGAGGGTGAGCAGTTCTTC
>NA|NA|TRBJ2-6|TRBV19
CASSIEGAETGANVLTF
TGTGCCAGTAGTATAGAAGGGGCGGAGACTGGGGCCAACGTCCTGACTTTC